Listed here are 9 T cell receptor beta chains from one sample, sequenced in a study of cytomegalovirus exposure and HLA in healthy donors. PCR was performed using 60 Vbeta and 13 Jbeta primers. Method: immunoSEQ multiplex PCR; TCRdb's copy keeps in-frame clones and lacks some. The repertoire holds fewer than 120,000 clones, with about 80% as singletons. The sample consisted of PBMCs. These receptors were collected from a woman in her fifties or sixties in good health and CMV-seropositive.

This clone came up a few times. The J gene is TRBJ2-7, the V gene TRBV21-1; TRBD1, as called in the table, went unchecked against the DNA. TRBV21-1 is shown as a pseudogene. This CDR3 has 16 amino acids. The CDR3 spells CASSTGPGQGHYEQYF. The CDR3 DNA sequence: TGTGCCAGCAGCACGGGCCCGGGACAGGGCCACTACGAGCAGTACTTC.

This clone was seen only once. The V call is TRBV5-1, the J call TRBJ2-5, with D possibly TRBD2 on 5 matching bases. The CDR3 runs 18 residues. Per the germline V gene, CDR1 is SGHRS and CDR2 is YFSETQ. Trimming took 0 bases from V and 2 from J, leaving 20 bases between them. The CDR3 DNA sequence: TGCGCCAGCAGCTTGGGTACTACCTCATTTGGCGGGCAAGAGACCCAGTACTTC. Translation gives CASSLGTTSFGGQETQYF.

The rearrangement links TRBV6-5 to TRBJ2-5; 7 bases match TRBD1. The J call may be in error: the DNA end matches TRBJ2-7 better. The germline CDR1 and CDR2 sequences are MNHEY and SVGAGI. The CDR3 length is 15 residues. CDR3 amino acids: CASSYSPGQSYEQYF. The CDR3 region has the DNA TGTGCCAGCAGTTACTCGCCGGGACAGTCCTACGAGCAGTACTTC.

About this clone itself: Germline is not matched at one junction end, which may reflect a read error. The chain carries TRBV6-1 and TRBJ2-1, with TRBD1 as a possible D gene (6 bases). The CDR3 is made up of 11 amino acids. The germline CDR1 and CDR2 sequences are MNHNS and SASEGT. CDR3 coding DNA: TGTGCCAGCGCCGATGGACAGCACTTACTCTTC. This translates into CASADGQHLLF.

DNA for the CDR3: TGTGCCAGCAGCGCCGCCGGGAACACCGGGGAGCTGTTTTTT. Translating it yields CASSAAGNTGELFF. The chain has TRBV9 and TRBJ2-2; D is unclear. The germline gives CDR1 SGDLS, CDR2 YYNGEE. The CDR3 runs to 14 residues. V was trimmed by 3 bases and J by 1 base, leaving 7 bases between them.

CDR3 coding DNA: TGTGCCAGCAGCTTTATTCGGGGGGGCGGAGAGACCCAGTACTTC. Translation: CASSFIRGGGETQYF. The V gene is TRBV7-9, the J gene TRBJ2-5; TRBD2 aligns across 8 bases. The ends lost 3 bases at V and 4 bases at J; junction bases unmatched: 7. Germline V gene sequence: CDR1 SEHNR, CDR2 FQNEAQ (reference sequence). This CDR3 comprises 15 residues. Complete variable domain (other parts from reference TRBV7-9 and TRBJ2-5): DTGVSQNPRHKITKRGQNVTFRCDPISEHNRLYWYRQTLGQGPEFLTYFQNEAQLEKSRLLSDRFSAERPKGSFSTLEIQRTEQGDSAMYLCASSFIRGGGETQYFGPGTRLLVL.

The chain's CDR3 is CASSLVVYKTQYF. The CDR3 DNA reads as TGTGCCAGCAGCTTAGTTGTGTATAAGACCCAGTACTTC. V usage is TRBV7-9 and J usage is TRBJ2-5; D not resolved. This CDR3 contains 13 residues. Deletions cut 1 base from V and 6 bases from J, with 9 bases between. CDR1 is SEHNR and CDR2 is FQNEAQ in the germline V gene (reference sequence).

This clone was counted between two and nine times. V is TRBV6-1 and J is TRBJ2-7; tentative D call: TRBD1 (7 bases). Germline CDR1 MNHNS, CDR2 SASEGT. This CDR3 has 14 residues. The V end lost 7 bases, the J end lost 0 bases, and 13 bases lay between the germline ends. CDR3 DNA: TGTGCCAGCAATACGGAGGGGGCCTCCTACGAGCAGTACTTC. As protein: CASNTEGASYEQYF.

V gene TRBV29-1 combines with J gene TRBJ1-2; a possible D gene is TRBD1 (5 bases). CDR3 size: 10 residues. The V end was cut by 8 bases, the J end by 10 bases, with 14 bases between. Germline V gene lookup returns CDR1 SQVTM and CDR2 ANQGSEA. CDR3 DNA sequence: TGCAGCTCGGACATCGCGGACTACACCTTC. This gives the protein CSSDIADYTF.